A selection of T cell receptor beta chains follows, all from one sample in a study of T cells expressing NK-cell markers. From its re-call of the 5' RACE reads, TCRdb lists each CDR3 protein once, without DNA. This table lists 300,000 or so distinct CDR3 sequences. Sample: blood T cells: a sorted CD56 or NKG2C T cell subset, CD4+ or CD8+ T cells, or bulk PBMC T cells (not recorded which). The receptors were gathered from a woman between 18 and 70 years old in good health. The CDR3 runs from the conserved cysteine through the conserved F or W.

j_call v_call cdr3_aa
TRBJ1-1 TRBV5-1 CASRVQEQTSTEAFF
TRBJ2-3 TRBV7-2 CASSLGGVTTDTQYF
TRBJ2-5 TRBV12-3/TRBV12-4 CASSSRTGFRETQYF
TRBJ1-2 TRBV7-2 CASSSTSNSGRNGYTF
TRBJ2-1 TRBV7-2 CASRPIAGAYNEQFF
TRBJ2-2 TRBV7-8 CASRRAGVANTGELFF
TRBJ2-3 TRBV7-8 CASSPGTSGGRYTQYF
TRBJ1-4 TRBV12-3/TRBV12-4 CASSLGVAWEKLFF
TRBJ2-7 TRBV5-1 CASSWDRPYEQYF
TRBJ2-7 TRBV7-3 CASSPGELGEQYF
TRBJ1-2 TRBV20-1 CSAREGQGRGYTF
TRBJ2-2 TRBV6-5 CASSYSSGSGTGELFF
TRBJ1-4 TRBV6-1 CASRKGPPNEKLFF
TRBJ1-1 TRBV19 CASINRGMNTEAFF
TRBJ2-4 TRBV7-9 CASSAGLAAKYF
TRBJ2-1 TRBV20-1 CSARDGSSYEQFF
TRBJ2-2 TRBV7-8 CASSFSFIPTGGLAGANTGELFF
TRBJ1-5 TRBV7-9 CASAQAGRSNQPQHF
TRBJ1-1 TRBV7-2 CASSPRQMNTEAFF
TRBJ1-5 TRBV5-1 CASSLTGGGEPQHF
TRBJ2-3 TRBV7-8 CASSPSQGTQYF
TRBJ1-1 TRBV27 CASSLSGGMNTEAFF
TRBJ1-1 TRBV20-1 CSAREAGLLGEAFF
TRBJ2-1 TRBV29-1 CSVRTSGRGTYNEQFF
TRBJ2-3 TRBV20-1 CSLKWSGTSTDTQYF
TRBJ2-1 TRBV5-1 CASSFSGSFSYNEQFF
TRBJ1-5 TRBV20-1 CSARTEGNQPQHF
TRBJ1-5 TRBV27 CASSLFADRVGQPQHF
TRBJ2-7 TRBV7-9 CASSLYGAGKIGEQYF
TRBJ1-2 TRBV12-3/TRBV12-4 CASRGQNGYTF
TRBJ2-7 TRBV20-1 CSARAEGSRDEQYF
TRBJ1-5 TRBV19 CASSITGPPQHF
TRBJ1-2 TRBV6-5 CASSYGGPGYGYTF
TRBJ2-4 TRBV5-1 CASSLVPGQGYIQYF
TRBJ2-5 TRBV4-2 CASSQEGAGAGDGTQYF
TRBJ1-1 TRBV5-1 CATTRGYGVGGTEAFF